Following are 6 T cell receptor beta chains from one sample sequenced in a study of regulatory T cells in long-lasting Graves disease. Time point defined: persistent/refractory GD, antithyroid drugs over 5 years with positive TRAb. Extracted PBMC RNA gave rise to the TCR library. Both iRepertoire HTBI primers and Arm-PCR of CDR3 regions were used to build the TCR beta libraries. Using its own MiXCR run on the multiplex PCR reads, TCRdb lists one record per CDR3 protein. The sample lists approximately 400,000 distinct CDR3 sequences, less than 25% seen once, with less than 25% in the top ten. Sequenced material: peripheral blood mononuclear cells (PBMCs), taken when the disease was refractory, from a patient treated with antithyroid drugs. The receptors derive from a female donor with Graves disease.

The genes are TRBV3-1 and TRBJ2-1; TRBD2 matches 7 bases. This CDR3 is 16 amino acids long. Germline V CDR1 and CDR2: LGHDT, YNNKEL (reference sequence). V gave up 1 base and J gave up 5 bases; unmatched junction bases: 8. CDR3 region: CASSQGAGRNHNEQFF. The CDR3, as DNA: TGTGCCAGCAGCCAAGGAGCGGGAAGGAACCACAATGAGCAGTTCTTC.

This clonotype has at least ten counts. The CDR3 protein is CASSEGLAGGPGELFF. CDR3 in DNA: TGTGCCAGCAGTGAGGGACTAGCGGGAGGGCCCGGGGAGCTGTTTTTT. This chain joins TRBV2 and TRBJ2-2; TRBD2 matches 16 bases. Unmatched junction bases numbered 1, after V lost 3 bases and J lost 6 bases. Germline V gene sequence: CDR1 SNHLY, CDR2 FYNNEI. The CDR3 extends over 16 amino acids.

The V gene is TRBV5-1, the J gene TRBJ2-2; D remains unclear. V gave up 0 bases and J gave up 1 base, with 7 bases separating them. The CDR3 runs 15 residues. CDR1 and CDR2 from the germline V gene are SGHRS and YFSETQ. CDR3 sequence: CASSLVAQNTGELFF. The CDR3 region has the DNA TGCGCCAGCAGCTTGGTTGCCCAGAACACCGGGGAGCTGTTTTTT.

J is TRBJ2-3 and V is TRBV14, with D perhaps matching TRBD1 or TRBD2 (5 bases each). Germline V CDR1 and CDR2: SGHDN, FVKESK. This CDR3 contains 15 residues. V dropped 6 bases and J dropped 4 bases, with 17 bases sitting between them. The CDR3 coding sequence is TGTGCCAGCAGATCCGGGACGACGAAGGCAGATACGCAGTATTTT. Its translation: CASRSGTTKADTQYF.

V usage is TRBV7-9 and J usage is TRBJ1-1; no clear D gene. Per the germline V gene, CDR1 is SEHNR and CDR2 is FQNEAQ (reference sequence). V was cut by 3 bases and J by 3 bases, with 5 bases left in between. CDR3 size: 12 residues. The CDR3 region is CASSFKDTEAFF. CDR3 DNA: TGTGCCAGCAGCTTTAAGGACACTGAAGCTTTCTTT.

This clonotype was counted between two and nine times. The V call is TRBV25-1, the J call TRBJ1-1; D gene unclear. CDR1 MGHDK and CDR2 SYGVNS come from the germline V gene. V was trimmed by 5 bases and J by 10 bases, leaving 11 bases between them. This CDR3 has 11 amino acids. The CDR3, as DNA: TGTGCCAGCAGTCGAGGACCTCGAGCTTTCTTT. Its protein is CASSRGPRAFF.